One sample yielded the 2 T cell receptor beta chains listed below, sequenced in a study of cytomegalovirus exposure and HLA in healthy donors. A multiplex PCR was run with 60 Vbeta primers and 13 Jbeta primers. Assay: immunoSEQ multiplex PCR; the TCRdb copy retains only in-frame clones and omits some. The sample shows roughly 120,000 clones, under 85% of them seen only once. The sequenced sample was PBMCs. These receptors all come from a man between 18 and 35 years old in good health and CMV-seropositive.

The rearrangement joins TRBV6-1 to TRBJ2-2; TRBD1 might be the D (5 bases). V was shortened by 5 bases and J by 2 bases, with 9 bases between the two germline ends. The CDR3 is 14 amino acids. Germline V gives CDR1 MNHNS, CDR2 SASEGT. The CDR3 nucleotides read TGTGCCAGCAGTCTACAGGACAACACCGGGGAGCTGTTTTTT. Encoded protein: CASSLQDNTGELFF.

The gene calls are TRBV7-9 and TRBJ2-1; no reliable D call. This CDR3 region has 13 residues. Germline V gene data show CDR1 as SEHNR and CDR2 as FQNEAQ (reference sequence). Trimming took off 1 base at V and 7 bases at J, with 8 bases between the two ends. CDR3 sequence (DNA): TGTGCCAGCAGCTTAGTCACGGTGAATGAGCAGTTCTTC. Its protein product is CASSLVTVNEQFF.